The 13 T cell receptor beta chains reported below all come from one sample, sequenced in a study of T cells expressing NK-cell markers. With the 5' RACE reads reprocessed, TCRdb shows one record per CDR3 protein and no DNA. The sample has about 160,000 distinct CDR3 sequences. Sequences were obtained from blood T cells: a sorted CD56 or NKG2C T cell subset, CD4+ or CD8+ T cells, or bulk PBMC T cells (not recorded which). The receptors here all came from a man aged 18-75 years in good health.

The chain couples TRBV6-1 to TRBJ1-2; TCRdb selects TRBD1, and the lack of DNA leaves this call unchecked. The CDR3 is 15 residues long. The germline gives CDR1 MNHNS, CDR2 SASEGT. The CDR3 here is CASSHGPGGGYGYTF.

The chain recombines TRBV3-1 with TRBJ2-1; the TRBD2 assignment by TCRdb is unverifiable without DNA. This CDR3 has 15 amino acids. Per germline, CDR1 LGHDT and CDR2 YNNKEL (reference sequence). CDR3 in amino acids: CASSLGTSGVNEQFF.

The V and J genes are TRBV20-1 and TRBJ2-7; the D gene TCRdb calls, TRBD2, cannot be checked with no DNA. The CDR3 extends over 16 amino acids. The germline V gene encodes CDR1 DFQATT and CDR2 SNEGSKA (reference sequence). CDR3: CSARVGPGLAAYEQYF.

The chain recombines TRBV7-8 with TRBJ2-5. The germline CDR1 and CDR2 sequences are SGHVS and FQNEAQ. The CDR3 extends over 17 amino acids. CDR3 region: CASSFLDATLREETQYF.

The V and J genes are TRBV4-1 and TRBJ1-2; TCRdb reports TRBD1, a call that lacks DNA to check it against. The CDR3 has 16 residues. Germline V gives CDR1 MGHRA, CDR2 YSYEKL. CDR3 residues: CASSHPDRPGMDGYTF.

The V and J genes are TRBV29-1 and TRBJ1-1; TCRdb returns TRBD1, unconfirmable since there is no DNA. Looked up from germline, CDR1 is SQVTM and CDR2 is ANQGSEA. The CDR3 extends over 12 amino acids. The CDR3 region is CSVQTGGTEAFF.

V is TRBV5-6 and J is TRBJ1-4. The CDR3 spans 14 residues. The germline CDR1 and CDR2 sequences are SGHDT and YYEEEE. CDR3 sequence: CASSLKADSEKLFF.

CDR3 loop: CASTVSGQGALKTQYF. The chain couples TRBV5-1 to TRBJ2-5; TCRdb indicates TRBD1, and absent DNA this call remains unverified. Germline V gene sequence: CDR1 SGHRS, CDR2 YFSETQ. This CDR3 is built from 16 residues.

CDR3 region: CASSQVETGSTEAFF. The J gene is TRBJ1-1, the V gene TRBV4-1; TCRdb's assignment of TRBD1 cannot be checked, as there is no DNA. CDR3 size: 15 residues. In germline, CDR1 is MGHRA, CDR2 YSYEKL.

The chain joins TRBV20-1 to TRBJ1-2. The CDR3 loop spans 15 amino acids. Germline lookup yields CDR1 DFQATT and CDR2 SNEGSKA (reference sequence). The CDR3 here is CSARDTETSNYGYTF.

This sequence joins TRBV28 and TRBJ1-2; TCRdb returns TRBD1, unconfirmable since there is no DNA. Germline-derived CDR1 and CDR2 are MDHEN and SYDVKM. This CDR3 is built from 13 residues. The CDR3 reads CASSLRQGSGYTF.

The chain uses TRBV12-3 or TRBV12-4 and TRBJ2-5; TCRdb selects TRBD1, and the lack of DNA leaves this call unchecked. The CDR3 sequence is 15 residues long. The CDR3 protein is CASSHGSTGLETQYF.

The V and J genes are TRBV20-1 and TRBJ2-7; TCRdb selects TRBD1, and the lack of DNA leaves this call unchecked. The CDR3 extends over 13 amino acids. The germline gives CDR1 DFQATT, CDR2 SNEGSKA (reference sequence). CDR3 amino acids: CSAPGQTSYEQYF.